The source of this T cell receptor beta chain is a study of blood T cell repertoires in COVID-19. Study background: Collection of acute and convalescent COVID-19 samples took place in the United States, Italy and Spain. The analysed material was cDNA or gDNA that came from T cells, B-cell-depleted T cells, or PBMCs.

V dropped 5 bases and J dropped 4 bases, with 12 bases sitting between them. The CDR3 runs to 14 residues. In germline, CDR1 is SEHNR, CDR2 FQNEAQ (reference sequence). Resolution of symptoms, clearance, or two negative PCRs was present in recovered Cohort 3 donors. Per the authors' pipeline: Amplification of reference gene primers was used by the study to estimate nucleated cell counts. Produced via immunoSEQ multiplex PCR; TCRdb's table is partial and in-frame only. The D gene and trimming were derived from the DNA, and the V and J assignments and clone size from that table. The repertoire includes around 300,000 clones, around nine tenths of them detected once, and around 5% sits in the top ten.

This chain connects TRBV7-9 to TRBJ2-1, with D possibly being TRBD2 (6 bases). This clonotype was sampled from a man younger than 40 who had recovered from COVID-19. Sequenced: PBMCs or T cells enriched from blood (not recorded which). CDR3 sequence: CASSTSTSYNEQFF. In nucleotides, the CDR3 is TGTGCCAGCAGCACCTCGACTAGTTACAATGAGCAGTTCTTC. Complete variable domain (other parts from reference TRBV7-9 and TRBJ2-1): DTGVSQNPRHKITKRGQNVTFRCDPISEHNRLYWYRQTLGQGPEFLTYFQNEAQLEKSRLLSDRFSAERPKGSFSTLEIQRTEQGDSAMYLCASSTSTSYNEQFFGPGTRLTVL.